This T cell receptor (beta chain) was documented in a study of follicular helper T cells after annual influenza vaccination. V trimming: 3 bases; J trimming: 4 bases; junction bases outside the gene matches: 7. This CDR3 is 17 amino acids long. Germline assignment: CDR1 SGHTA and CDR2 FQGNSA. Libraries were prepared by immunoSEQ multiplex PCR; TCRdb keeps only in-frame clonotypes and omits some of them. The sample carries approximately 9,300 clones, 65% to 85% recorded once. Indicated time point: 2015-2016 season, 7 days after influenza vaccination. This receptor was identified in an adult who received the influenza vaccine. This specimen consisted of CXCR5+ CD38- circulating T follicular helper cells from blood, obtained 7 days after influenza vaccination. Regarding subset: circulating Tfh, non-naive CD4+CXCR5+PD-1+ (ICOS+CD38+ or ICOS-CD38-). V and J are TRBV7-2 and TRBJ2-3; 13 bases match TRBD2. CDR3 sequence (DNA): TGTGCCAGCAGCTTTCGAACTAGCGGGGGGGCTCCAGATACGCAGTATTTT. Encoded protein: CASSFRTSGGAPDTQYF. The full variable domain, rest sourced from reference TRBV7-2 and TRBJ2-3, is GAGVSQSPSNKVTEKGKDVELRCDPISGHTALYWYRQSLGQGLEFLIYFQGNSAPDKSGLPSDRFSAERTGGSVSTLTIQRTQQEDSAVYLCASSFRTSGGAPDTQYFGPGTRLTVL.